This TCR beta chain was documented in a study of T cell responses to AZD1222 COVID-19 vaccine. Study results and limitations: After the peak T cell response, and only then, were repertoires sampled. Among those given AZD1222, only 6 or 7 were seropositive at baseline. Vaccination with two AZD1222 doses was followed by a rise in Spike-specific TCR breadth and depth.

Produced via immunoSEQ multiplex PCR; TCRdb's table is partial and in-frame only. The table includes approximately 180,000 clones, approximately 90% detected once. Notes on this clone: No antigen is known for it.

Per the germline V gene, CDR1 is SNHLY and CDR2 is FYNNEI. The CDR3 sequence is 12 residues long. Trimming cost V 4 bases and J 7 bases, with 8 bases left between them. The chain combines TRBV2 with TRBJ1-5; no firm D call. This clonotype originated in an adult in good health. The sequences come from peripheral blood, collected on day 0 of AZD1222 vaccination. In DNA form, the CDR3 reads TGTGCCAGCAGTGCGCACTTCCAGCCCCAGCATTTT. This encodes CASSAHFQPQHF.